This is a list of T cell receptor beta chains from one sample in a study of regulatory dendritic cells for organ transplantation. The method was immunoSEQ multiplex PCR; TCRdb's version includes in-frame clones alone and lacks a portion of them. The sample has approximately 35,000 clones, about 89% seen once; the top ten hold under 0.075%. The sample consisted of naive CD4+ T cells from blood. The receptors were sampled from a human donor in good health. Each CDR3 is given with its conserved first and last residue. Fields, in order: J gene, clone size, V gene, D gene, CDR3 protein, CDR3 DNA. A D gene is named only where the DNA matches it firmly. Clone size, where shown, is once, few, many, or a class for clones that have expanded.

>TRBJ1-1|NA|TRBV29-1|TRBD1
CSAVQGAIAFF
TGCAGCGCTGTACAGGGGGCGATAGCTTTCTTT
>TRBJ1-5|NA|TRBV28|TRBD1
CASSSPSTGWLNQPQHF
TGTGCCAGCAGTTCCCCGTCGACAGGGTGGTTGAATCAGCCCCAGCATTTT
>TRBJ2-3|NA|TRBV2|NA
CASRGGGEDTQYF
TGTGCCAGCAGAGGGGGGGGCGAAGATACGCAGTATTTT
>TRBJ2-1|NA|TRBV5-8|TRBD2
CASAPNEGLVKKDEQFF
TGTGCCAGCGCGCCAAACGAGGGACTAGTAAAGAAAGATGAGCAGTTCTTC
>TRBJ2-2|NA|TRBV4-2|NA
CASSLRDRPNTGELFF
TGTGCCAGCAGCCTTCGCGACAGGCCAAACACCGGGGAGCTGTTTTTT
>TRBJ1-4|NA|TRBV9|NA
CASSVAPATNEKLFF
TGTGCCAGCAGCGTAGCCCCCGCAACTAATGAAAAACTGTTTTTT
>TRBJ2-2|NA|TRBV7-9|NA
CASSLDGWDTGELFF
TGTGCCAGCAGCTTAGACGGGTGGGACACCGGGGAGCTGTTTTTT
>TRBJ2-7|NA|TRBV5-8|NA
CASSLAIVRGSYEQYF
TGTGCCAGCAGCTTGGCCATCGTACGGGGGTCCTACGAGCAGTACTTC
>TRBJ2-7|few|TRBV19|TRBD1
CASSYLGQVYEQYF
TGTGCCAGTAGTTATCTCGGACAGGTCTACGAGCAGTACTTC
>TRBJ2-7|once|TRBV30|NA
CAWAEIYEQYF
TGTGCCTGGGCCGAAATCTACGAGCAGTACTTC
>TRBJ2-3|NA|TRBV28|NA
CASNTGVGTQYF
TGTGCCAGCAATACGGGAGTAGGTACGCAGTATTTT
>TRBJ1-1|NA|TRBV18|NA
CASSPPRQGGPNTEAFF
TGTGCCAGCTCACCACCCCGCCAAGGGGGTCCGAACACTGAAGCTTTCTTT
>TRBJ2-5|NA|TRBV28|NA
CASRSGQETQYF
TGTGCCAGCCGCAGCGGACAAGAGACCCAGTACTTC
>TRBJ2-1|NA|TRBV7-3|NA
CASSLTGGEQFF
TGTGCCAGCAGCTTAACGGGGGGCGAACAGTTCTTC
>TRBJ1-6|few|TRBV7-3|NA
CASSANPRNSPLHF
TGTGCCAGCAGTGCCAACCCGAGAAATTCACCCCTCCACTTT
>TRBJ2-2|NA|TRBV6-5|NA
CASSRLGVTGELFF
TGTGCCAGCAGCAGACTAGGAGTCACCGGGGAGCTGTTTTTT
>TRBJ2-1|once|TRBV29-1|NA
CSVARAGVYNEQFF
TGCAGCGTTGCCCGGGCGGGCGTTTACAATGAGCAGTTCTTC
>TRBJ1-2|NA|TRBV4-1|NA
CASSQDYRNRPPNYGYTF
TGCGCCAGCAGCCAAGATTATCGGAACAGACCTCCTAACTATGGCTACACCTTC
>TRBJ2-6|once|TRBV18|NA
CASSPEWIGTGANVLTF
TGTGCCAGCTCACCAGAATGGATCGGGACTGGGGCCAACGTCCTGACTTTC
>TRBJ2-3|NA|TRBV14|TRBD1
CASSPTGGFRTDTQYF
TGTGCCAGCAGCCCGACAGGGGGCTTTAGAACAGATACGCAGTATTTT